This TCR beta chain was observed in a study of T-cell reconstitution after alpha-beta-depleted transplantation in children. In this sample, this clonotype turned up many times. The library targeted TCRbeta and was prepared with unique molecular identifiers. TCRdb independently ran MiXCR on the PCR reads; one entry per CDR3 protein. The sample has fewer than 130,000 distinct CDR3 sequences; about 9.4% are singletons. CDR1 is SGHTA and CDR2 is FQGNSA in the germline V gene. CDR3 size: 15 residues. J gave up 5 bases and V 1 base, and 8 bases lay outside the gene matches. Source: PBMCs from the stem cell graft donor, taken from the stem cell graft. The clonotype was recovered from a human donor who donated a stem cell graft to a child with acute lymphoblastic leukemia. The chain uses TRBV7-2 and TRBJ2-7, with 7 nucleotides matching TRBD2. Here the CDR3 reads CASSLGGGVGHEQYF. In DNA, the CDR3 is TGTGCCAGCAGCTTAGGGGGAGGGGTGGGGCACGAGCAGTACTTC. Drawing the rest from reference TRBV7-2 and TRBJ2-7, the complete variable domain is GAGVSQSPSNKVTEKGKDVELRCDPISGHTALYWYRQSLGQGLEFLIYFQGNSAPDKSGLPSDRFSAERTGGSVSTLTIQRTQQEDSAVYLCASSLGGGVGHEQYFGPGTRLTVT.